This T cell receptor beta chain came from a study of blood T cell repertoires in COVID-19 (dated by TCRdb to 2018 to 2021). Background for the entire study: Samples from collaborators originated in the United States, Italy and Spain and spanned both the acute and convalescent phases of COVID-19. Nearly every sample came with metadata listing a de-identified subject ID, COVID-19 status, age in years and sex. The samples were drawn from the first 160 participants of the ongoing ImmuneRACE study and from under 1,500 subjects provided by 6 global collaborators. Deeply sampled blood TCRbeta repertoires from subjects exposed to, actively infected with, or recovered from COVID-19 were included in the dataset. The prospective study material was composed of cDNA or gDNA derived from T cells, B-cell-depleted T cells, or PBMCs. The repertoires were made available in a free public database intended to serve as a resource for research on the immune response to SARS-CoV-2. Where available, HLA class I and class II types were obtained from metadata supplied by the sample provider rather than from assay-based typing. Paper-wide results and their limitations: The quantity of clinical and demographic metadata differed by source and by participant and was supplied without curation.

The immunoSEQ Assay, a bias-controlled multiplex PCR, was used to amplify TCRbeta CDR3 regions from genomic DNA. Regarding the original processing steps: Within the assay, amplification of reference gene primers was used to estimate how many nucleated cells each sample contained. To quantify the absolute abundance of each unique TCRbeta CDR3 rearrangement, sequence reads were collapsed and filtered. Productive Simpson clonality was computed per sample as the square root of Simpson's diversity index over productive rearrangements. TCRdb provides this immuneACCESS table in a form limited to in-frame rearrangements. Some clones are lacking; in checked studies, under half of them reflect an unresolved V gene, and why the rest are absent is not known. The V and J calls and clone size come from that table; D and trimming were worked out from the DNA. Across this sample there are about 150,000 clones, with 80% seen only once. The top ten clonotypes cover 5% of the sample.

CDR1 and CDR2, per the germline V gene (reference sequence), are DFQATT and SNEGSKA. The CDR3 contains 10 residues, cysteine and phenylalanine counted. Only the CDR3 DNA stays, 30 bases, in frame from base 1. From V the trimming removes 6 bases and from J it removes 7 bases, while the gene matches leave 2 bases of the junction unaccounted for. Concerning this clone itself: Its antigen has not been determined. Base quality data are lacking; no much larger clone is found one base away.

Each collaborating institution followed its own protocols to collect whole blood in K2EDTA tubes. For TCRbeta analysis, collaborators shipped samples in one of three forms: frozen whole blood, isolated PBMCs, or DNA extracted from either of those sample types. Recombination joined TRBV20-1 with TRBJ1-2; 7 bases in the junction line up with TRBD1. The specimen sequenced was peripheral blood. The TCR sequence derives from a woman aged 45 to 65 with acute or convalescent COVID-19. Here is the DNA: TGCAGTGCCAGGGGGGTTGGCTACACCTTC. Its translation is CSARGVGYTF.